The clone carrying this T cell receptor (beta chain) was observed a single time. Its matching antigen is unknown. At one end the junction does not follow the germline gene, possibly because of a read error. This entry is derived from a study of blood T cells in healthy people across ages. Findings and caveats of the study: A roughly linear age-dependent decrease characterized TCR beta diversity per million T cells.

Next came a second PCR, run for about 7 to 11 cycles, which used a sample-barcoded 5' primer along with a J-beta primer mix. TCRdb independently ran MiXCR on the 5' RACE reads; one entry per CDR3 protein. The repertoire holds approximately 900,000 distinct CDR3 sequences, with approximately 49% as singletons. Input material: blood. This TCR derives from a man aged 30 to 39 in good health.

The CDR3 sequence is CASSESTTAGWQYGYTF. CDR3 DNA sequence: TGCGCCAGCAGCGAATCGACGACTGCGGGGTGGCAGTATGGCTACACCTTC. This chain uses TRBV5-4 with TRBJ1-2, with D uncertain. Germline CDR1 is SGHNT and CDR2 is YYREEE (reference sequence). The CDR3 sequence is 17 residues long.